This T cell receptor beta chain stems from a study of blood T cells in healthy people across ages. It was with a sample-barcoded 5' primer and a J-beta primer mix that a second PCR of roughly 6 to 12 cycles was run. TCRdb reanalysed the 5' RACE reads using MiXCR and keeps one entry per CDR3 protein. The table records around 1.7 million distinct CDR3 sequences, under 30% of them present only once. Overall study findings and caveats: TCR beta diversity, measured per million T cells, fell in a roughly linear way with age. Estimated diversity that came from one million T cells was considered an underestimate.

V lost 5 bases and J 0 bases, leaving 14 bases between the germline ends. CDR1 and CDR2 (germline): MNHEY, SVGAGI. The CDR3 has 15 amino acids. In this sample, this clonotype turned up a few times. The antigen remains undetermined. The rearrangement links TRBV6-5 to TRBJ2-7; tentatively, D is TRBD1 (5 bases). Sequences were obtained from blood. The clonotype comes from a young woman in good health. The CDR3: CASSIGALGSYEQYF. CDR3 coding DNA: TGTGCCAGCAGTATTGGGGCCCTGGGCTCCTACGAGCAGTACTTC.